This TCR beta chain was profiled in a study of T cell changes during pregnancy in multiple sclerosis. Clones were read by immunoSEQ multiplex PCR, and TCRdb kept only the in-frame ones, dropping some. The sample lists fewer than 75,000 clones, roughly nine tenths occurring once. This CDR3 comprises 14 residues. Germline CDR1 and CDR2: MNHEY and SVGAGI. With V trimmed by 5 bases and J by 0 bases, 4 bases remained unmatched. The sequence came from a female donor with multiple sclerosis, enrolled in a pregnancy study. This rearrangement joins TRBV6-5 to TRBJ2-7; 7 bases are shared with TRBD1. Specimen: peripheral blood, collected in the second trimester of pregnancy. CDR3 protein: CASSTRGLSYEQYF. CDR3 DNA sequence: TGTGCCAGCAGTACAAGGGGGCTCTCCTACGAGCAGTACTTC.